A selection of T cell receptor beta chains follows, all from one sample in a study of high-grade serous ovarian cancer treatment subgroups. Using immunoSEQ multiplex PCR, the repertoire was profiled, and TCRdb retains in-frame clones only, with some absent. The table has 4,000 to 5,500 clones, about 72% seen once. Sequencing was carried out using tumor tissue. All receptors come from a human donor with high-grade serous ovarian cancer. Both conserved end residues are part of each CDR3. D genes are given only for firm matches. Rows give clone size only sometimes, using once, few, many, or a class for an expanded clone.

v_gene: TRBV7-7; j_gene: TRBJ2-5; d_gene: .; abundance: .; CDR3aa: CASSMLGVGETQYF; CDR3nt: TGTGCTAGCAGCATGCTTGGGGTTGGAGAGACCCAGTACTTC
v_gene: TRBV11-2; j_gene: TRBJ2-7; d_gene: .; abundance: .; CDR3aa: CASSVTGNEQYF; CDR3nt: TGTGCCAGCAGCGTAACAGGGAACGAGCAGTACTTC
v_gene: TRBV10-2; j_gene: TRBJ2-6; d_gene: .; abundance: few; CDR3aa: CASQSRANVLTF; CDR3nt: TGCGCCAGCCAAAGTCGGGCCAACGTCCTGACTTTC
v_gene: TRBV7-3; j_gene: TRBJ1-1; d_gene: .; abundance: .; CDR3aa: CASSYDGKTNTEAFF; CDR3nt: TGTGCCAGCAGCTATGACGGAAAGACGAACACTGAAGCTTTCTTT
v_gene: TRBV19; j_gene: TRBJ2-4; d_gene: TRBD1; abundance: .; CDR3aa: CASSIAGGRNIQYF; CDR3nt: TGTGCCAGTAGTATCGCAGGGGGCCGAAACATTCAGTACTTC
v_gene: TRBV25-1; j_gene: TRBJ2-1; d_gene: TRBD2; abundance: .; CDR3aa: CASSDTSSGSWSYNEQFF; CDR3nt: TGTGCCAGCAGTGACACCTCGAGCGGGAGCTGGTCCTACAATGAGCAGTTCTTC
v_gene: TRBV20-1; j_gene: TRBJ1-2; d_gene: .; abundance: .; CDR3aa: CSASPIYGYTF; CDR3nt: TGCAGTGCTAGCCCAATCTATGGCTACACCTTC
v_gene: TRBV7-9; j_gene: TRBJ2-7; d_gene: .; abundance: few; CDR3aa: CASSLDGWYEQYF; CDR3nt: TGTGCCAGCAGCCTAGACGGCTGGTACGAGCAGTACTTC
v_gene: TRBV6-5; j_gene: TRBJ2-7; d_gene: TRBD1; abundance: once; CDR3aa: CASAPGQGAHEQYF; CDR3nt: TGTGCCAGCGCGCCGGGACAGGGGGCCCACGAGCAGTACTTC
v_gene: TRBV19; j_gene: TRBJ1-1; d_gene: .; abundance: .; CDR3aa: CASSITGLYTEAFF; CDR3nt: TGTGCCAGTAGTATCACAGGGTTGTACACTGAAGCTTTCTTT
v_gene: TRBV4-1; j_gene: TRBJ1-1; d_gene: .; abundance: .; CDR3aa: CASSQTPRGGETEAFF; CDR3nt: TGCGCCAGCAGCCAAACACCCAGGGGAGGCGAAACTGAAGCTTTCTTT
v_gene: TRBV5-8; j_gene: TRBJ2-1; d_gene: TRBD2; abundance: .; CDR3aa: CASSLLLAGGTVSYNEQFF; CDR3nt: TGTGCCAGCAGCTTGTTGCTAGCGGGAGGAACGGTATCCTACAATGAGCAGTTCTTC
v_gene: TRBV19; j_gene: TRBJ1-5; d_gene: .; abundance: .; CDR3aa: CASKGLEGIDQPQHF; CDR3nt: TGTGCCAGTAAAGGGTTGGAGGGGATCGATCAGCCCCAGCATTTT
v_gene: TRBV30; j_gene: TRBJ2-1; d_gene: .; abundance: .; CDR3aa: CAWSLAGPYNEQFF; CDR3nt: TGTGCCTGGAGTTTAGCAGGCCCCTACAATGAGCAGTTCTTC
v_gene: TRBV7-3; j_gene: TRBJ2-7; d_gene: TRBD1; abundance: few; CDR3aa: CASSHGQGYEQYF; CDR3nt: TGTGCCAGCAGCCATGGACAGGGCTACGAGCAGTACTTC
v_gene: TRBV27; j_gene: TRBJ2-4; d_gene: .; abundance: once; CDR3aa: CASSLRGQQPILAKNIQYF; CDR3nt: TGTGCCAGCAGTTTAAGGGGCCAGCAGCCTATTTTAGCCAAAAACATTCAGTACTTC
v_gene: TRBV12-5; j_gene: TRBJ1-1; d_gene: .; abundance: .; CDR3aa: CASGPSGGHTEAFF; CDR3nt: TGTGCTAGTGGCCCCTCCGGGGGCCACACTGAAGCTTTCTTT
v_gene: TRBV30; j_gene: TRBJ1-2; d_gene: .; abundance: .; CDR3aa: CAWSVLGIDNGYTF; CDR3nt: TGTGCCTGGAGTGTATTAGGGATTGATAATGGCTACACCTTC
v_gene: TRBV5-4; j_gene: TRBJ2-5; d_gene: TRBD2; abundance: once; CDR3aa: CASSSAAGGGETQYF; CDR3nt: TGTGCCAGCAGCTCCGCTGCGGGAGGCGGAGAGACCCAGTACTTC
v_gene: TRBV5-1; j_gene: TRBJ1-4; d_gene: .; abundance: .; CDR3aa: CASSLQAPSEKLFF; CDR3nt: TGCGCCAGCAGCCTACAGGCGCCGAGTGAAAAACTGTTTTTT
v_gene: TRBV27; j_gene: TRBJ2-5; d_gene: TRBD1; abundance: .; CDR3aa: CASSPPGQGQETQYF; CDR3nt: TGTGCCAGCAGTCCCCCGGGACAGGGGCAAGAGACCCAGTACTTC
v_gene: TRBV19; j_gene: TRBJ2-7; d_gene: .; abundance: .; CDR3aa: CASSIIATYEQYF; CDR3nt: TGTGCCAGTAGTATCATAGCGACCTACGAGCAGTACTTC
v_gene: TRBV29-1; j_gene: TRBJ1-3; d_gene: .; abundance: .; CDR3aa: CSVEVPRNTIYF; CDR3nt: TGCAGCGTTGAAGTCCCCAGGAACACCATATATTTT
v_gene: TRBV13; j_gene: TRBJ2-1; d_gene: .; abundance: .; CDR3aa: CASSPSFPSYNEQFF; CDR3nt: TGTGCCAGCAGCCCAAGTTTCCCCTCCTACAATGAGCAGTTCTTC
v_gene: TRBV5-1; j_gene: TRBJ2-7; d_gene: TRBD2; abundance: .; CDR3aa: CASSSTSGIGSYEQYF; CDR3nt: TGCGCCAGCAGCTCGACTAGCGGGATTGGATCCTACGAGCAGTACTTC
v_gene: TRBV4-3; j_gene: TRBJ1-1; d_gene: .; abundance: .; CDR3aa: CASSHPSTNEAFF; CDR3nt: TGCGCCAGCAGCCATCCCTCGACAAATGAAGCTTTCTTT
v_gene: TRBV19; j_gene: TRBJ2-1; d_gene: TRBD1; abundance: .; CDR3aa: CASGQGISYNEQFF; CDR3nt: TGTGCCAGTGGACAGGGAATCTCCTACAATGAGCAGTTCTTC
v_gene: TRBV11-3; j_gene: TRBJ1-4; d_gene: TRBD1; abundance: .; CDR3aa: CASSLTDRGSNEKLFF; CDR3nt: TGTGCCAGCAGCTTAACGGACAGGGGTTCTAATGAAAAACTGTTTTTT
v_gene: TRBV27; j_gene: TRBJ1-5; d_gene: .; abundance: .; CDR3aa: CASSLGGRQPQHF; CDR3nt: TGTGCCAGCAGTCTGGGCGGGCGTCAGCCCCAGCATTTT
v_gene: TRBV4-1; j_gene: TRBJ1-1; d_gene: .; abundance: .; CDR3aa: CASSQADRTNTEAFF; CDR3nt: TGCGCCAGCAGCCAAGCGGACAGAACAAACACTGAAGCTTTCTTT
v_gene: TRBV7-3; j_gene: TRBJ2-2; d_gene: TRBD2; abundance: .; CDR3aa: CASSLSSGRNTGELFF; CDR3nt: TGTGCCAGCAGCCTATCTAGCGGGAGGAACACCGGGGAGCTGTTTTTT
v_gene: TRBV18; j_gene: TRBJ1-1; d_gene: .; abundance: .; CDR3aa: CASSPQANTEAFF; CDR3nt: TGTGCCAGCTCACCCCAAGCCAACACTGAAGCTTTCTTT
v_gene: TRBV5-5; j_gene: TRBJ1-3; d_gene: TRBD1; abundance: .; CDR3aa: CASSPRTGEENTIYF; CDR3nt: TGTGCCAGCAGTCCCAGGACAGGAGAGGAAAACACCATATATTTT
v_gene: TRBV30; j_gene: TRBJ1-5; d_gene: .; abundance: .; CDR3aa: CAWSRQEGQPQHF; CDR3nt: TGTGCCTGGAGTAGGCAGGAGGGGCAGCCCCAGCATTTT
v_gene: TRBV27; j_gene: TRBJ2-2; d_gene: .; abundance: .; CDR3aa: CASSLWGRATGELFF; CDR3nt: TGTGCCAGCAGTTTATGGGGCAGGGCCACCGGGGAGCTGTTTTTT
v_gene: TRBV11-3; j_gene: TRBJ2-7; d_gene: .; abundance: once; CDR3aa: CASSPNPTGEQYF; CDR3nt: TGTGCCAGCAGCCCAAACCCCACTGGGGAGCAGTACTTC
v_gene: TRBV18; j_gene: TRBJ2-7; d_gene: TRBD1; abundance: few; CDR3aa: CASSPSGTGASGQYF; CDR3nt: TGTGCCAGCTCACCATCCGGGACAGGGGCCTCCGGGCAGTACTTC
v_gene: TRBV5-1; j_gene: TRBJ2-7; d_gene: .; abundance: .; CDR3aa: CASSFDYEQYF; CDR3nt: TGCGCCAGCAGCTTCGACTACGAGCAGTACTTC
v_gene: TRBV5-1; j_gene: TRBJ2-7; d_gene: .; abundance: .; CDR3aa: CASSWGGAGEQYF; CDR3nt: TGCGCCAGCAGCTGGGGGGGGGCTGGCGAGCAGTACTTC
v_gene: TRBV2; j_gene: TRBJ2-5; d_gene: TRBD2; abundance: few; CDR3aa: CASSEGTSGSKTQYF; CDR3nt: TGTGCCAGCAGCGAGGGGACTAGCGGGAGCAAGACCCAGTACTTC
v_gene: TRBV11-2; j_gene: TRBJ1-1; d_gene: .; abundance: .; CDR3aa: CASSLNPQGAEGAFF; CDR3nt: TGTGCCAGCAGTTTAAACCCACAAGGGGCAGAGGGAGCTTTCTTT
v_gene: TRBV28; j_gene: TRBJ2-7; d_gene: TRBD1; abundance: .; CDR3aa: CASSLVGQDEQYF; CDR3nt: TGTGCCAGCAGTTTAGTCGGACAGGACGAGCAGTACTTC
v_gene: TRBV6-5; j_gene: TRBJ2-7; d_gene: .; abundance: .; CDR3aa: CASSYAPTYEQYF; CDR3nt: TGTGCCAGCAGTTACGCCCCTACCTACGAGCAGTACTTC
v_gene: TRBV14; j_gene: TRBJ2-2; d_gene: .; abundance: .; CDR3aa: CASSQYGNTGELFF; CDR3nt: TGTGCCAGCAGCCAATACGGGAACACCGGGGAGCTGTTTTTT
v_gene: TRBV4-1; j_gene: TRBJ1-5; d_gene: .; abundance: .; CDR3aa: CASSPSGRFQPQHF; CDR3nt: TGCGCCAGCAGCCCCTCGGGACGGTTTCAGCCCCAGCATTTT